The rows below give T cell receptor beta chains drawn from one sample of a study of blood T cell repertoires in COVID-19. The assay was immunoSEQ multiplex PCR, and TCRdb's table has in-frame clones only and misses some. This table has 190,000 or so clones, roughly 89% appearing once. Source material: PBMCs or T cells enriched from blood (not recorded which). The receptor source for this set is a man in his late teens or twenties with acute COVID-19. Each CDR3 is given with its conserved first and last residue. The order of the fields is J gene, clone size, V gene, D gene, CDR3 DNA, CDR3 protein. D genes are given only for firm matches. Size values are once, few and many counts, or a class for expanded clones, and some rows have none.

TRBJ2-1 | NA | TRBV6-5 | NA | TGTGCCAGCAGTTACCAAAACAATGAGCAGTTCTTC | CASSYQNNEQFF
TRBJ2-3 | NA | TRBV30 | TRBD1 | TGTGCCTGGAGCAGGGGGCTGGGCACAGATACGCAGTATTTT | CAWSRGLGTDTQYF
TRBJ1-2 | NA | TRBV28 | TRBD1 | TGTGCCAGCAGTTTGACAGGGGGCAGCTATGGCTACACCTTC | CASSLTGGSYGYTF
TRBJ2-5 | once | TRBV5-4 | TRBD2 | TGTGCCAGCAGCTTGGGAGGGACTAGCTTGGAGACCCAGTACTTC | CASSLGGTSLETQYF
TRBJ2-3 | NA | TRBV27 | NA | TGTGCCAGCAGTTTGGGCTCCACAGATACGCAGTATTTT | CASSLGSTDTQYF
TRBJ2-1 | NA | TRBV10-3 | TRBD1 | TGTGCCAGCGGGGGACAGGGGGCGCTGTACAATGAGCAGTTCTTC | CASGGQGALYNEQFF
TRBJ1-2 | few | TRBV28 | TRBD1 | TGTGCCAGCAGATCCGACAGGGTCTATGGCTACACCTTC | CASRSDRVYGYTF
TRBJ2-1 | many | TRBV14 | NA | TGTGCCAGCAGCCAGGGGGAGGTCTACAATGAGCAGTTCTTC | CASSQGEVYNEQFF
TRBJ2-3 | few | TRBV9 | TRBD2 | TGTGCCAGCAGCCATAGCGGGGACAGCACAGATACGCAGTATTTT | CASSHSGDSTDTQYF
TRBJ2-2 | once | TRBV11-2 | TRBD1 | TGTGCCAGCAGCGCGACAGGGGTCACCGGGGAGCTGTTTTTT | CASSATGVTGELFF
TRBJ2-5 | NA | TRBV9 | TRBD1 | TGTGCCAGCAGTGTCGCCGGGACAGGGGTAGAGACCCAGTACTTC | CASSVAGTGVETQYF
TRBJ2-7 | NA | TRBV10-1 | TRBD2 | TGCGCCAGCAGTGAAGGGACTAGCGGGAGCTCCTACGAGCAGTACTTC | CASSEGTSGSSYEQYF
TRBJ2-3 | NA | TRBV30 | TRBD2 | TGTGCCACTCCGGGACTAGCGGGCACAGATACGCAGTATTTT | CATPGLAGTDTQYF
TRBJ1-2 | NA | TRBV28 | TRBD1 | TGTGCCAGCAGACAGGGGGGACAGGAAAACTATGGCTACACCTTC | CASRQGGQENYGYTF
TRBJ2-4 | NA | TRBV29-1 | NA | TGCAGCGCCGGGACTGGACAGGCCAACATTCAGTACTTC | CSAGTGQANIQYF